Listed below are T cell receptor beta chains from one sample, sequenced in a study of cytomegalovirus exposure and HLA in healthy donors. The assay was immunoSEQ multiplex PCR, and TCRdb's table has in-frame clones only and misses some. The repertoire has 150,000 to 200,000 clones, approximately 85% of them found once; the top ten carry roughly 8.8%. Source material: PBMCs. These receptors originate from a man in his late teens or twenties in good health and CMV-seropositive. The CDR3 runs from the conserved cysteine through the conserved F or W. Each record gives: CDR3 DNA, CDR3 protein, J gene, D gene, clone size, V gene. A D gene is named only where the DNA matches it firmly. A row's size may be missing; if present it is once, few, many or a size class.

CDR3nt: TGTGCCAGCAGCGCATCAGGGGCCGTCGACTATGGCTACACCTTC
CDR3aa: CASSASGAVDYGYTF
j_gene: TRBJ1-2
d_gene: .
abundance: .
v_gene: TRBV9

CDR3nt: TGTGCCAGCAGCTCGGGACTACATCCTCAGCCCCAGCATTTT
CDR3aa: CASSSGLHPQPQHF
j_gene: TRBJ1-5
d_gene: .
abundance: .
v_gene: TRBV5-6

CDR3nt: TGTGCCAGCTCACCAGATCAGGGTTATGGCTACACCTTC
CDR3aa: CASSPDQGYGYTF
j_gene: TRBJ1-2
d_gene: .
abundance: .
v_gene: TRBV18

CDR3nt: TGTGCCAGCAGCAGTACTTGGGGCAGCACAGATACGCAGTATTTT
CDR3aa: CASSSTWGSTDTQYF
j_gene: TRBJ2-3
d_gene: .
abundance: .
v_gene: TRBV5-4

CDR3nt: TGTGCCACCCACGGGGACAGGGGTGCCGAGCAGTACTTC
CDR3aa: CATHGDRGAEQYF
j_gene: TRBJ2-7
d_gene: TRBD1
abundance: once
v_gene: TRBV10-3

CDR3nt: TGTGCCAGCAGTGAAAACAGGGTAGGCAATCAGCCCCAGCATTTT
CDR3aa: CASSENRVGNQPQHF
j_gene: TRBJ1-5
d_gene: .
abundance: .
v_gene: TRBV2

CDR3nt: TGTGCCAGCAGCCAAGATAGGACAGCGAACACTGAAGCTTTCTTT
CDR3aa: CASSQDRTANTEAFF
j_gene: TRBJ1-1
d_gene: .
abundance: .
v_gene: TRBV14

CDR3nt: TGCGCCAGCAGCTGGAAGACTAGCGGGGGAGGGGATGAGCAGTTCTTC
CDR3aa: CASSWKTSGGGDEQFF
j_gene: TRBJ2-1
d_gene: TRBD2
abundance: once
v_gene: TRBV5-1

CDR3nt: TGTGCCAGCAGTTCCCGCGGACAGGGAGACTACAATGAGCAGTTCTTC
CDR3aa: CASSSRGQGDYNEQFF
j_gene: TRBJ2-1
d_gene: TRBD1
abundance: .
v_gene: TRBV6-5

CDR3nt: TGTGCCAGCAGCAGCGGGGGCCGGACCGGGGAGCTGTTTTTT
CDR3aa: CASSSGGRTGELFF
j_gene: TRBJ2-2
d_gene: TRBD2
abundance: .
v_gene: TRBV5-6

CDR3nt: TGTGCCAGCAGTTACTCTAGGGGAAGCGAGCAGTACTTC
CDR3aa: CASSYSRGSEQYF
j_gene: TRBJ2-7
d_gene: .
abundance: .
v_gene: TRBV6-6

CDR3nt: TGTGCCAGCAGCTTGGGGGGGTACTACGAGCAGTACTTC
CDR3aa: CASSLGGYYEQYF
j_gene: TRBJ2-7
d_gene: TRBD2
abundance: once
v_gene: TRBV7-8

CDR3nt: TGTGCCAGTAGACGACAGGGGTTGAGCTCCTACAATGAGCAGTTCTTC
CDR3aa: CASRRQGLSSYNEQFF
j_gene: TRBJ2-1
d_gene: TRBD1
abundance: .
v_gene: TRBV19

CDR3nt: TGTGCCAGCAGCTACCTTACTCTGGATGGCTACACCTTC
CDR3aa: CASSYLTLDGYTF
j_gene: TRBJ1-2
d_gene: .
abundance: .
v_gene: TRBV7-9

CDR3nt: TGCGCCTCATTCGTAGCGAGGGGGAGTGAGCAGTTCTTC
CDR3aa: CASFVARGSEQFF
j_gene: TRBJ2-1
d_gene: .
abundance: once
v_gene: TRBV5-1

CDR3nt: TGTGCCACCAGCAGAGATCGGGGGGGATCTGAGCAGTTCTTC
CDR3aa: CATSRDRGGSEQFF
j_gene: TRBJ2-1
d_gene: TRBD2
abundance: .
v_gene: TRBV15

CDR3nt: TGTGCCAGCAGCTTATTTGGTGGGACTAGCGGCTACGAGCAGTACTTC
CDR3aa: CASSLFGGTSGYEQYF
j_gene: TRBJ2-7
d_gene: TRBD2
abundance: once
v_gene: TRBV7-2

CDR3nt: TGTGCCAGCAGCGTAGCCCTGACAGGAACCGAGCAGTACTTC
CDR3aa: CASSVALTGTEQYF
j_gene: TRBJ2-7
d_gene: .
abundance: .
v_gene: TRBV9

CDR3nt: TGCGCCAGCAGCTTACCGGGACTAGCGGGGGGGTACGATACGCAGTATTTT
CDR3aa: CASSLPGLAGGYDTQYF
j_gene: TRBJ2-3
d_gene: TRBD2
abundance: .
v_gene: TRBV5-1

CDR3nt: TGTGCCAGTAGTTCCCTTGGGGGGGACGAGCAGTACTTC
CDR3aa: CASSSLGGDEQYF
j_gene: TRBJ2-7
d_gene: TRBD2
abundance: .
v_gene: TRBV19

CDR3nt: TGTGCCAGGGCGACTAGCGGGGCTGTCAATGAGCAGTTCTTC
CDR3aa: CARATSGAVNEQFF
j_gene: TRBJ2-1
d_gene: TRBD2
abundance: .
v_gene: TRBV2

CDR3nt: TGTGCCAGCAGCCAAGTCGACAGGGGGCTACCAGACCCCCACTACGAGCAGTACTTC
CDR3aa: CASSQVDRGLPDPHYEQYF
j_gene: TRBJ2-7
d_gene: TRBD1
abundance: .
v_gene: TRBV4-2

CDR3nt: TGTGCCAGCAGCTTGGTGAGGGCTAGCGGGGGGCTGGAGACCCAGTACTTC
CDR3aa: CASSLVRASGGLETQYF
j_gene: TRBJ2-5
d_gene: TRBD2
abundance: .
v_gene: TRBV5-6

CDR3nt: TGTGCCAGCAGTGGACGTTCGGGGGTCAATGAGCAGTTCTTC
CDR3aa: CASSGRSGVNEQFF
j_gene: TRBJ2-1
d_gene: .
abundance: .
v_gene: TRBV25-1

CDR3nt: TGTGCCAGCAGTGAATTTGGACTGAGGACCTCCGAGCAGTACTTC
CDR3aa: CASSEFGLRTSEQYF
j_gene: TRBJ2-7
d_gene: .
abundance: .
v_gene: TRBV25-1

CDR3nt: TGTGCCAGCAGTTCTAGGGGGCTTCTATTGGGGCAGTACTTC
CDR3aa: CASSSRGLLLGQYF
j_gene: TRBJ2-7
d_gene: TRBD1
abundance: .
v_gene: TRBV6-6

CDR3nt: TGTGTCGCAGGGAGGACAGATACGCAGTATTTT
CDR3aa: CVAGRTDTQYF
j_gene: TRBJ2-3
d_gene: .
abundance: .
v_gene: TRBV15